This entry concerns a single T cell receptor beta chain. The antigen remains undetermined. These data belong to a study of cytomegalovirus exposure and HLA in healthy donors. The PCR had 60 Vbeta and 13 Jbeta primers. Sequencing used immunoSEQ multiplex PCR; TCRdb keeps in-frame clones, though not all of them. The repertoire consists of about 260,000 clones, with approximately 84% occurring once and the leading ten covering 1.5% to 2%. Study-wide results and caveats: Likely technical artifact: a cluster of highly shared sequence variants. According to an earlier analysis, most TCR beta V segments yielded productive rearrangements about 87% or about 30% of the time. Owing to their indistinguishability, certain V segments, notably TRBV6-2 and TRBV6-3, were excluded. Later analysis demonstrated an association between a missense DCLRE1C variant and TCR beta V- and J-gene trimming.

This CDR3 region has 16 residues. The trim removed 3 bases at V and 5 bases at J, leaving 9 bases unmatched. Germline lookup yields CDR1 SGDLS and CDR2 YYNGEE. This clonotype was sampled from a woman between 35 and 50 years old in good health and CMV-seropositive. The chain uses TRBV9 and TRBJ2-7, with 12 bases identical to TRBD2. The source material was PBMCs. The CDR3 DNA sequence: TGTGCCAGCAGCGCCTTACTAGCGGGAGGATCGGACGAGCAGTACTTC. It codes for CASSALLAGGSDEQYF.